This TCR beta chain appears in the sequencing data of a study of blood T cell repertoires in COVID-19. Study-wide context: From the United States, Italy and Spain came samples of acute and convalescent COVID-19. PBMCs, B-cell-depleted T cells, or T cells were the source of the cDNA or gDNA that made up the material.

This CDR3 contains 13 residues. With V trimmed by 1 base and J by 7 bases, 4 bases remained unmatched. The germline CDR1 and CDR2 sequences are LGHDT and YNNKEL (reference sequence). Original data processing: Reference gene primer amplification in the assay estimated nucleated cell counts. TCRdb's table, derived via immunoSEQ multiplex PCR, lists solely in-frame clones and lacks some. Clone size and V and J calls were adopted from that table, with D and trimming inferred from the DNA. The sample lists 150,000 to 200,000 clones, approximately 86% seen once, with about 9.1% in the top ten. This sequence joins TRBV3-1 (or the pseudogene TRBV3-2) and TRBJ2-7; 7 nucleotides agree with TRBD2. The source of this sequence is a woman of 80 years or more with acute or convalescent COVID-19. The sample was peripheral blood. CDR3 bases: TGTGCCAGCAGCCAAGGAAGGCGGGGGGAGCAGTACTTC. Protein sequence: CASSQGRRGEQYF.